The 3 T cell receptor beta chains given below trace back to one sample, sequenced in a study of blood T cell repertoires in COVID-19 (dated by TCRdb to the early 2020s). Library creation used the immunoSEQ multiplex PCR assay. In its TCRdb copy, this immuneACCESS table keeps in-frame sequences only and misses some clones. Where compared with another copy, unresolved V genes explain less than half of these, and the others have no known cause. This sample comprises roughly 14,000 clones, about 80% of them detected only once. About 25% of the sample comes from the top ten. Sequences were obtained from peripheral blood. The receptors here all came from a middle-aged man with active or convalescent COVID-19.

The chain joins TRBV6-2 or TRBV6-3 to TRBJ2-7; TRBD1 matches 10 bases. The length of the CDR3 is 15 residues. Germline V lookup: CDR1 MNHEY, CDR2 SVGEGT. V lost 2 bases and J lost 6; bases outside the gene matches: 7. The CDR3 coding sequence is TGTGCCAGCAGTTACACGACAGGGGGCGGAATCGAGCAGTACTTC. Its translation: CASSYTTGGGIEQYF.

This clone occurred a few times. The chain recombines TRBV14 with TRBJ2-3; 10 positions agree with TRBD2. The CDR3 is made up of 16 amino acids. Germline V gene sequence: CDR1 SGHDN, CDR2 FVKESK. The ends lost 4 bases at V and 5 bases at J; junction bases unmatched: 9. As DNA, the CDR3 is TGTGCCAGCAGCCCAACCGGGACTAGCGATGGAGATACGCAGTATTTT. Translating gives CASSPTGTSDGDTQYF.

The V and J genes are TRBV4-2 and TRBJ2-2, with D perhaps TRBD1 (6 bases). The CDR3 is 16 residues long. V lost 2 bases to trimming and J lost 1 base, with 11 bases between them. Germline CDR1 and CDR2: LGHNA and YNFKEQ. The CDR3 DNA reads as TGTGCCAGCAGCCAATCCCCGGGACAGAACACCGGGGAGCTGTTTTTT. This sequence encodes CASSQSPGQNTGELFF.